This entry concerns a single T cell receptor (beta chain). The source of the sample is a study of blood T cell repertoires in COVID-19. About the research overall: The analysed material was cDNA or gDNA that came from T cells, B-cell-depleted T cells, or PBMCs.

Germline V lookup: CDR1 SNHLY, CDR2 FYNNEI. The CDR3 contains 15 residues. V shed 6 bases, J shed 1 base, and the junction held 8 bases outside the gene matches. The authors' processing: Amplification of reference gene primers provided the estimated nucleated cell counts. Assay: immunoSEQ multiplex PCR; the TCRdb copy retains only in-frame clones and omits some. That table gives V, J and clone size, and the DNA gave D and trimming. The sample contains roughly 160,000 clones, approximately 91% of which appear only once. The rearrangement uses TRBV2 and TRBJ1-1, with 7 bases lining up with TRBD1. Material: peripheral blood. The TCR originated in a man aged 18-30 years with acute or convalescent COVID-19. The CDR3 region has the DNA TGTGCCAGCAGACTAGACAGGGTTGGGAACACTGAAGCTTTCTTT. Translation gives CASRLDRVGNTEAFF.